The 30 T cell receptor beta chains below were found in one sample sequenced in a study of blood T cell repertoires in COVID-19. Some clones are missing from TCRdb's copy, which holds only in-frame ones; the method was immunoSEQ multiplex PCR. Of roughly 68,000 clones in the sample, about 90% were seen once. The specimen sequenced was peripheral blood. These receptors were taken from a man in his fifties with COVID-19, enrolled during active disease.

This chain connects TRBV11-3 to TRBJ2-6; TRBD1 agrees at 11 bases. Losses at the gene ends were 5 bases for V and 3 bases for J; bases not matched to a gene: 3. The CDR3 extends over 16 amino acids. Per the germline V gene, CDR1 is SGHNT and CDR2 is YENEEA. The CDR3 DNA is TGTGCCAGCAGCCGGGGACAGGGGGTTGGGGCCAACGTCCTGACTTTC. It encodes CASSRGQGVGANVLTF.

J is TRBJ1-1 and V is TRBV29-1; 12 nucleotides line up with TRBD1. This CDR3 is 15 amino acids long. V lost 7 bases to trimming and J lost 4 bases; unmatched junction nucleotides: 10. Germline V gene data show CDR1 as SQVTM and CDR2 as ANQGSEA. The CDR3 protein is CSASGTGGAGTEAFF. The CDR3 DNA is TGCAGCGCCTCCGGGACAGGGGGCGCGGGCACTGAAGCTTTCTTT.

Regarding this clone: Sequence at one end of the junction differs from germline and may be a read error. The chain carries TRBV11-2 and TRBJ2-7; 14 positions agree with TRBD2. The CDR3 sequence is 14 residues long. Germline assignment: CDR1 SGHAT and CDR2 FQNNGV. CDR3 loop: CASSLERTSGRWSF. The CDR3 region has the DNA TGTGCCAGCAGCTTAGAGAGGACTAGCGGGAGGTGGAGCTTC.

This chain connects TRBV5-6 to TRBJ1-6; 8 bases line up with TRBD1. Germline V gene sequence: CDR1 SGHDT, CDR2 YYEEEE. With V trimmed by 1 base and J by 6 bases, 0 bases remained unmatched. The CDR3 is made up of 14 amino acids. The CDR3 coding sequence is TGTGCCAGCAGCTTGACAGGGGGTAATTCACCCCTCCACTTT. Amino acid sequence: CASSLTGGNSPLHF.

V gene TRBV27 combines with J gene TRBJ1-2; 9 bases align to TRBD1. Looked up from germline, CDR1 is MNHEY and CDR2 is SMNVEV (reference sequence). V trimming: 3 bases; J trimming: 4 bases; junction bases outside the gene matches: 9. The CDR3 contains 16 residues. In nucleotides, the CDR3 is TGTGCCAGCAGTTTGAGCCGGGACAGGGTAGGCTATGGCTACACCTTC. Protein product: CASSLSRDRVGYGYTF.

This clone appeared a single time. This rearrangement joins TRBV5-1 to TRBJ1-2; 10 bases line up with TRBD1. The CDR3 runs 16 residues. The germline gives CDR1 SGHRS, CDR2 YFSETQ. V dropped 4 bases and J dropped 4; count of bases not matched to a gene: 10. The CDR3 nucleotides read TGCGCCAGCAGCAGTATAGGACAGGGGGTTTTCTATGGCTACACCTTC. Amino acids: CASSSIGQGVFYGYTF.

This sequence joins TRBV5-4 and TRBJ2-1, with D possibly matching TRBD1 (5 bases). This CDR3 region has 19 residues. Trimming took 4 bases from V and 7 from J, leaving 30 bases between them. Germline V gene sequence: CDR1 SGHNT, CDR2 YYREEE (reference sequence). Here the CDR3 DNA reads TGTGCCAGCAGCCTGGACATCGTACTGGACATAACCCGAAGGAATGAGCAGTTCTTC. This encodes CASSLDIVLDITRRNEQFF.

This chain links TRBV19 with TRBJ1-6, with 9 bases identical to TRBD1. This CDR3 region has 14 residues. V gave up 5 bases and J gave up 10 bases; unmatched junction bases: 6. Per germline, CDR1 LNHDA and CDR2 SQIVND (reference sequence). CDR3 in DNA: TGTGCCAGTAGTTCGAGACAGGGGGAATCACCCCTCCACTTT. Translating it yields CASSSRQGESPLHF.

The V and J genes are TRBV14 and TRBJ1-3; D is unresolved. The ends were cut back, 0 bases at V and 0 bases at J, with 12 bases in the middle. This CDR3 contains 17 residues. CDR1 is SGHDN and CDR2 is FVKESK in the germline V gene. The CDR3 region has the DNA TGTGCCAGCAGCCAAGATATCCCGGTTCGCTCTGGAAACACCATATATTTT. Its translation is CASSQDIPVRSGNTIYF. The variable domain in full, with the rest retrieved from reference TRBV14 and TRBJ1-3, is EAGVTQFPSHSVIEKGQTVTLRCDPISGHDNLYWYRRVMGKEIKFLLHFVKESKQDESGMPNNRFLAERTGGTYSTLKVQPAELEDSGVYFCASSQDIPVRSGNTIYFGEGSWLTVV.

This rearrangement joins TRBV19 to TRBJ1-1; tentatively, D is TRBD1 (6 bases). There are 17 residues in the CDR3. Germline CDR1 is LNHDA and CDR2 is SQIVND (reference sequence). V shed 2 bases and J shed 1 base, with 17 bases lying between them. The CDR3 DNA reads TGTGCCAGTAGTATAATACGGCAGGGGCGGAGGAACACTGAAGCTTTCTTT. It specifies CASSIIRQGRRNTEAFF.

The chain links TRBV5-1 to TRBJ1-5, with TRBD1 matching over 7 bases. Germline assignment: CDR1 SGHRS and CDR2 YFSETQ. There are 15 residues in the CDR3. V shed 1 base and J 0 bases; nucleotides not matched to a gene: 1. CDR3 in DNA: TGCGCCAGCAGCTTGACAGGGGATAGCAATCAGCCCCAGCATTTT. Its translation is CASSLTGDSNQPQHF.

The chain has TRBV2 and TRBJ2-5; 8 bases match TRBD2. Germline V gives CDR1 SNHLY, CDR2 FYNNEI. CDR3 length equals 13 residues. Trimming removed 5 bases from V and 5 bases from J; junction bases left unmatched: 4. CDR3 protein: CASSREGKETQYF. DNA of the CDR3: TGTGCCAGCAGTCGGGAGGGCAAGGAGACCCAGTACTTC. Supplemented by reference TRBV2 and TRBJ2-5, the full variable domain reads EPEVTQTPSHQVTQMGQEVILRCVPISNHLYFYWYRQILGQKVEFLVSFYNNEISEKSEIFDDQFSVERPDGSNFTLKIRSTKLEDSAMYFCASSREGKETQYFGPGTRLLVL.

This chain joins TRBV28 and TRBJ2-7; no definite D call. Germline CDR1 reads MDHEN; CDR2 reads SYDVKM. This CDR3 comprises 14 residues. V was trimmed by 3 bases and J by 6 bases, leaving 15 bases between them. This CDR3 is CASSFVGRESEQYF. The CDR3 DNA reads TGTGCCAGCAGTTTCGTCGGTCGAGAGAGCGAGCAGTACTTC.

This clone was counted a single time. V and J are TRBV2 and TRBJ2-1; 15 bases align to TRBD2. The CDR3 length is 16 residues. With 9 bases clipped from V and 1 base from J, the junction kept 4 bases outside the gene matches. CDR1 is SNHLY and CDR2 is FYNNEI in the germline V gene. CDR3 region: CARAGTSGRSYNEQFF. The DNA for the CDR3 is TGTGCCAGGGCCGGGACTAGCGGGAGGTCCTACAATGAGCAGTTCTTC.

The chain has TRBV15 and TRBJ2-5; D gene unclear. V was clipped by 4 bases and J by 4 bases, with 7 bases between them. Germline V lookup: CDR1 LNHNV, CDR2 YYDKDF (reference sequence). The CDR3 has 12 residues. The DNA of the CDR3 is TGTGCCACCAGCAATTCTAGAGAGACCCAGTACTTC. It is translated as CATSNSRETQYF.

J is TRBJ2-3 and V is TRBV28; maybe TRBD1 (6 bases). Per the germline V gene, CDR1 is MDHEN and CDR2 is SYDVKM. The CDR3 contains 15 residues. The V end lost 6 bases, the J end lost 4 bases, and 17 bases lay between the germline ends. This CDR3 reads CASSLPPGVADTQYF. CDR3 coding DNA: TGTGCCAGCAGCCTCCCCCCAGGGGTGGCAGATACGCAGTATTTT.

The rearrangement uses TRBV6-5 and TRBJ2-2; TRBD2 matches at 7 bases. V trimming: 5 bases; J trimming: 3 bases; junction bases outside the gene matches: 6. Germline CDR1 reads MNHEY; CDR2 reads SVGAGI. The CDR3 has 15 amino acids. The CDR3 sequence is CASSLPRGDTGELFF. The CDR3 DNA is TGTGCCAGCAGTCTCCCCCGGGGGGACACCGGGGAGCTGTTTTTT.

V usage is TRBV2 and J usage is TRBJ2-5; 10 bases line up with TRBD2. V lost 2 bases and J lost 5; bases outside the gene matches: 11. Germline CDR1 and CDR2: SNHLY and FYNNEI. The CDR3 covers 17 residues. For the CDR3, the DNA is TGTGCCAGCAGTGAAAGGAGATTAGCGGGAGGCTCGGAGACCCAGTACTTC. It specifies CASSERRLAGGSETQYF.

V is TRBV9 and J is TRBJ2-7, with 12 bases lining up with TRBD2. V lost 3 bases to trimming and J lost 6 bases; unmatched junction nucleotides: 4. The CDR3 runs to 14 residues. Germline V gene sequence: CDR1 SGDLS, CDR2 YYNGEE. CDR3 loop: CASSATSGRGEQYF. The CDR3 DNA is TGTGCCAGCAGCGCGACTAGCGGGAGAGGCGAGCAGTACTTC.

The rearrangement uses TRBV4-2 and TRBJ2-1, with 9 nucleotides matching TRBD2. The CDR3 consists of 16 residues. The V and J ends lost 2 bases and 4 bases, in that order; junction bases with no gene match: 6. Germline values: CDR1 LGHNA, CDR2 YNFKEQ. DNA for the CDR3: TGTGCCAGCAGCCAAATTAGGGCGGGAGGGTACAATGAGCAGTTCTTC. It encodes CASSQIRAGGYNEQFF.

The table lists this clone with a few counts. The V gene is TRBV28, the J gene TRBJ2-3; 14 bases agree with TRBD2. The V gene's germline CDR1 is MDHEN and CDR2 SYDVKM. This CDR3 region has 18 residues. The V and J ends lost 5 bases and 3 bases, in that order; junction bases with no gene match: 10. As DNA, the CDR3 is TGTGCCAGCAGTACCCCGTTGGGACTAGCGGGAGATACAGATACGCAGTATTTT. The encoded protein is CASSTPLGLAGDTDTQYF.

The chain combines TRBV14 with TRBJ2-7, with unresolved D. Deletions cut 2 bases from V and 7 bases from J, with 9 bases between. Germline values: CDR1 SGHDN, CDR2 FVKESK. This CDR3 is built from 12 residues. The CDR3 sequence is CASSQLSREQYF. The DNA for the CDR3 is TGTGCCAGCAGCCAACTATCTAGGGAGCAGTACTTC.

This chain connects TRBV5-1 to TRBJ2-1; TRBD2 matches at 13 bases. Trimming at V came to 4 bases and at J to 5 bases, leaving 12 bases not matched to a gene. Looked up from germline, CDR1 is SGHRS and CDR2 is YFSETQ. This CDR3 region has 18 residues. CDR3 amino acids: CASSTGTSGIAGDNEQFF. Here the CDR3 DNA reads TGCGCCAGCAGCACCGGGACTAGCGGGATCGCGGGGGACAATGAGCAGTTCTTC. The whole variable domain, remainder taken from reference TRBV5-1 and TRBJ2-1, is KAGVTQTPRYLIKTRGQQVTLSCSPISGHRSVSWYQQTPGQGLQFLFEYFSETQRNKGNFPGRFSGRQFSNSRSEMNVSTLELGDSALYLCASSTGTSGIAGDNEQFFGPGTRLTVL.

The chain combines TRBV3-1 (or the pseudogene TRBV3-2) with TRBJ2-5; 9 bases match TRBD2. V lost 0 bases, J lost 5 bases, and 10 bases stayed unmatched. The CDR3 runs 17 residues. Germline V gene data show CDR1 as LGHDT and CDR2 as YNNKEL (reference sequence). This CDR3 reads CASSQDRRAGGGETQYF. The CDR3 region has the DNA TGTGCCAGCAGCCAAGATCGGAGAGCGGGAGGAGGTGAGACCCAGTACTTC.

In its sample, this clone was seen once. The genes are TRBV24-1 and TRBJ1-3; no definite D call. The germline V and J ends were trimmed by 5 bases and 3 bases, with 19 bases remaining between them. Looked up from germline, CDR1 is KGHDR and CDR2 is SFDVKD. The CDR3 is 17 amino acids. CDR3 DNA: TGTGCCACCAGTGCCCAACGAGCTGTCCTCGGTGGAAACACCATATATTTT. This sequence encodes CATSAQRAVLGGNTIYF.

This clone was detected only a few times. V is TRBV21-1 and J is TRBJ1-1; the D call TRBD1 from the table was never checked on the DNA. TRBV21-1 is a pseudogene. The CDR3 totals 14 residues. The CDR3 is CASNRQDMNTEAFF. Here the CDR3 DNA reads TGTGCCAGCAACAGACAGGACATGAACACTGAAGCTTTCTTT.

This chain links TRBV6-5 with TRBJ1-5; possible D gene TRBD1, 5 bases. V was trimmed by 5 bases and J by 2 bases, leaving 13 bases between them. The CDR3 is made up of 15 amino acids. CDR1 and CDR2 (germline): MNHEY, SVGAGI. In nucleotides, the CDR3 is TGTGCCAGCAGTCCCGGGGGGGAAGGCAATCAGCCCCAGCATTTT. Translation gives CASSPGGEGNQPQHF.

The CDR3 region is CASSQDRGTSGAGELFF. The CDR3 nucleotides are TGTGCCAGCAGCCAAGATCGTGGGACTAGCGGAGCCGGGGAGCTGTTTTTT. The chain links TRBV4-2 to TRBJ2-2, with 11 bases that match TRBD2. This CDR3 is 17 amino acids long. CDR1 and CDR2 (germline): LGHNA, YNFKEQ. The ends lost 0 bases at V and 6 bases at J; junction bases unmatched: 6.

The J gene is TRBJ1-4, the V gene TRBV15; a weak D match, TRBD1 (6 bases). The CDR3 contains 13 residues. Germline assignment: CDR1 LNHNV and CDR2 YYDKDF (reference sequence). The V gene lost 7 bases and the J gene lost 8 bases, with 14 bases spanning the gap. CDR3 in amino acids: CATNTGWDEKLFF. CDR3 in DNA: TGTGCCACCAATACAGGGTGGGACGAAAAACTGTTTTTT.

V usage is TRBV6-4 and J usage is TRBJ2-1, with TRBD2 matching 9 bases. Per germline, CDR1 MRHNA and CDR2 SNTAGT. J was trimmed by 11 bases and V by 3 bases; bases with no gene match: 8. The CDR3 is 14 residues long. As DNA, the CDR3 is TGTGCCAGCAGTGAGATGGTAGCGGGAGTAAAGCAGTTCTTC. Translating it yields CASSEMVAGVKQFF.